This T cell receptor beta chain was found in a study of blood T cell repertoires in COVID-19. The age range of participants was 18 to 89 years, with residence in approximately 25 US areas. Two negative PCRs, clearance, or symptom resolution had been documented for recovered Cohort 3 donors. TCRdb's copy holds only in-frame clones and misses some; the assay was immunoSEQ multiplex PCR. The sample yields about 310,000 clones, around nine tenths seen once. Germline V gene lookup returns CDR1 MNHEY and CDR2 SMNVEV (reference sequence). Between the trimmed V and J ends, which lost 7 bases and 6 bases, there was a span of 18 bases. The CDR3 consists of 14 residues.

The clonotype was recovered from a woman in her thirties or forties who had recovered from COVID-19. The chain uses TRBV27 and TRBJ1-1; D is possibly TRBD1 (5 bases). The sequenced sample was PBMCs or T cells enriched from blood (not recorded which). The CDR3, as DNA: TGTGCCAGCACCCCAGGTCAGGGCTTCGCTGAAGCTTTCTTT. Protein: CASTPGQGFAEAFF.